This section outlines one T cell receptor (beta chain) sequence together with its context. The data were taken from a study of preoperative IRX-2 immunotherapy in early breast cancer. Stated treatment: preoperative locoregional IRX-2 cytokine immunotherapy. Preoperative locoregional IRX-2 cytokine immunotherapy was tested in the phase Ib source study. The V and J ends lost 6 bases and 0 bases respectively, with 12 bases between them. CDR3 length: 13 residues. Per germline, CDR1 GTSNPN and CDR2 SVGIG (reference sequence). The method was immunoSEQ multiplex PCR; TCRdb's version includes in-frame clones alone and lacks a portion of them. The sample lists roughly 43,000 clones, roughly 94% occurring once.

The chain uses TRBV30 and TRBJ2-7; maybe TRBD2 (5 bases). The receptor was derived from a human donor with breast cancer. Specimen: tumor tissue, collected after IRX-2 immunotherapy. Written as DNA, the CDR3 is TGTGCCTGCCTGAGGGCGGACTCCTACGAGCAGTACTTC. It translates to CACLRADSYEQYF.